Below, 3 T cell receptor beta chains from the same sample are listed, as sequenced in a study of blood T cell repertoires in COVID-19 (dated by TCRdb to about 2020). The library came from the immunoSEQ multiplex PCR assay. The table was pulled from immuneACCESS by TCRdb, which kept in-frame rearrangements only. Such tables lose some clones; where checked, under half of the loss comes from unresolved V genes, and the rest has no known cause. This sample has about 190,000 clones in its table, and around 89% of those were observed once. The ten largest account for 0.5% to 0.75% of the sample. The sample was peripheral blood. The receptors derive from a man in his forties or fifties with acute or convalescent COVID-19.

The V gene is TRBV28, the J gene TRBJ1-6; 8 nucleotides agree with TRBD1. Germline CDR1 is MDHEN and CDR2 is SYDVKM. Losses at the gene ends were 4 bases for V and 8 bases for J; bases not matched to a gene: 4. CDR3 length: 14 residues. The chain's CDR3 is CASSSRDRYSPLHF. The CDR3 DNA sequence: TGTGCCAGCAGTTCCCGGGACAGGTATTCACCCCTCCACTTT.

The chain recombines TRBV5-6 with TRBJ1-5; 9 bases match TRBD1. Per germline, CDR1 SGHDT and CDR2 YYEEEE. There are 17 residues in the CDR3. The V segment lost 0 bases and the J segment 7 bases; nucleotides outside the gene matches: 11. CDR3 in amino acids: CASSLGGITGGRQPQHF. Here the CDR3 DNA reads TGTGCCAGCAGCTTGGGAGGGATTACAGGGGGCCGACAGCCCCAGCATTTT.

The J gene is TRBJ2-1, the V gene TRBV15; 7 nucleotides line up with TRBD2. The CDR3 totals 13 residues. V trimming: 9 bases; J trimming: 3 bases; junction bases outside the gene matches: 5. Per the germline V gene, CDR1 is LNHNV and CDR2 is YYDKDF (reference sequence). CDR3 sequence (DNA): TGTGCCACGGGCCGGGGGGACTACAATGAGCAGTTCTTC. It is translated as CATGRGDYNEQFF. Using reference TRBV15 and TRBJ2-1 for the parts outside the CDR3, the full variable domain is DAMVIQNPRYQVTQFGKPVTLSCSQTLNHNVMYWYQQKSSQAPKLLFHYYDKDFNNEADTPDNFQSRRPNTSFCFLDIRSPGLGDTAMYLCATGRGDYNEQFFGPGTRLTVL.